This note documents a single T cell receptor beta chain sequence. Its matching antigen is unknown. This record belongs to a study of OX40 agonist ivuxolimab in advanced cancers. Looking at the study overall: Hepatocellular carcinoma, melanoma, renal cell or head and neck cancer occurred in dose-escalation patients. Study-level findings and limits: Certain nonresponding patients likewise had low normalized T-cell clonal expansion. In the 0.1 to 3.0 mg/kg range, CD4+ and CD8+ blood T cells had expanded clonally by week 6.

The CDR3 extends over 17 amino acids. V lost 3 bases to trimming and J lost 4 bases, with 20 bases between them. Germline V gene lookup returns CDR1 ENHRY and CDR2 SYGVKD. The data were produced by immunoSEQ multiplex PCR, yet TCRdb's version contains in-frame clones alone and is incomplete. The table shows about 80,000 clones, with around 90% occurring only once. Samples of blood were obtained at baseline, on cycle 4 day 1, and on cycle 7 day 1. V usage is TRBV10-3 and J usage is TRBJ2-3, with D possibly matching TRBD2 (6 bases). This TCR derives from an adult with an advanced solid tumor such as melanoma, head and neck, liver or kidney cancer. The sequencing used CD4+ or CD8+ T cells sorted from blood, collected in a trial of the OX40 agonist ivuxolimab. Here the CDR3 reads CAISDDRAGAQSDTQYF. CDR3 sequence (DNA): TGTGCCATCAGTGACGACCGAGCGGGCGCCCAATCAGATACGCAGTATTTT.